This is a list of T cell receptor beta chains from one sample in a study of T cell responses to AZD1222 COVID-19 vaccine. Clones were read by immunoSEQ multiplex PCR, and TCRdb kept only the in-frame ones, dropping some. The table has 120,000 or so clones, 80% to 90% seen once. The specimen was peripheral blood, collected on day 0 of MenACWY control vaccination. These receptors were obtained from an adult in good health. Each CDR3 is given with its conserved first and last residue. Fields, in order: J gene, D gene, clone size, V gene, CDR3 DNA, CDR3 protein. D genes are given only for firm matches. Rows give clone size only sometimes, using once, few, many, or a class for an expanded clone.

>TRBJ2-1|.|.|TRBV5-4
TGTGCCAGCAGCTTAGGGAAGGGGTCTACCACCAATGAGCAGTTCTTC
CASSLGKGSTTNEQFF
>TRBJ1-2|TRBD1|.|TRBV24-1
TGTGCCACCGGTGGTCCCCAAGGACAGGGGAACCATGGCTACACCTTC
CATGGPQGQGNHGYTF
>TRBJ2-2|.|.|TRBV19
TGTGCCAGTAGCCAGGGGTCCAACACCGGGGAGCTGTTTTTT
CASSQGSNTGELFF
>TRBJ2-3|.|.|TRBV2
TGTGCCAGCAGTGTGAACGTAGCGCAGTATTTT
CASSVNVAQYF
>TRBJ1-2|.|.|TRBV5-6
TGTGCCAGCAGCTTGGGATCTGGCTACACCTTC
CASSLGSGYTF
>TRBJ2-2|.|.|TRBV10-1
TGCGCCAGCAGTGAGTCCTTGGGGCCCGGGGAGCTGTTTTTT
CASSESLGPGELFF
>TRBJ2-2|.|.|TRBV25-1
TGTGCCAGCAGTGGGGACCCCTATGTCGGGGAGCTGTTTTTT
CASSGDPYVGELFF
>TRBJ2-1|TRBD2|.|TRBV27
TGTGCCAGCAGCAAACGTCGAGCGGGAGGGAGATACGATGAGCAGTTCTTC
CASSKRRAGGRYDEQFF
>TRBJ2-7|TRBD2|.|TRBV19
TGTGCCAGTAGACCCCTGGGAAGCGGGAGTCCGAACGAGCAGTACTTC
CASRPLGSGSPNEQYF
>TRBJ2-7|TRBD1|.|TRBV27
TGTGCCAGCAGTTGGGGACAGGGCTACGAGCAGTACTTC
CASSWGQGYEQYF
>TRBJ2-7|.|once|TRBV2
TGTGCCAGCGGGCGGACTCCCTACGAGCAGTACTTC
CASGRTPYEQYF
>TRBJ2-1|TRBD2|.|TRBV18
TGTGCCAGCTCACCACCGACTAGCGGGAGGGGTTACAATGAGCAGTTCTTC
CASSPPTSGRGYNEQFF
>TRBJ1-4|.|.|TRBV28
TGTGCCAGCAGTTTCCCAGGGCCCTTAGAAAAACTGTTTTTT
CASSFPGPLEKLFF
>TRBJ2-3|TRBD2|.|TRBV3-1/TRBV3-2
TGTGCCAGCAGCCAAGTCTCGGCGGGAGGGCCAACGGATACGCAGTATTTT
CASSQVSAGGPTDTQYF
>TRBJ2-3|TRBD1|.|TRBV7-9
TGTGCCAGCAGCTTTTGGACAGGGGTGGGCACAGATACGCAGTATTTT
CASSFWTGVGTDTQYF
>TRBJ2-2|.|.|TRBV9
TGTGCCAGCAGCGTACTCGGGGCGAACACCGGGGAGCTGTTTTTT
CASSVLGANTGELFF
>TRBJ2-1|.|once|TRBV5-1
TGCGCCAGCAGCTTGGCCTTGGATGAGCAGTTCTTC
CASSLALDEQFF
>TRBJ2-1|TRBD1|.|TRBV27
TGTGCCAGCAGTATACGGGGACAGGGCTACAATGAGCAGTTCTTC
CASSIRGQGYNEQFF
>TRBJ2-2|.|.|TRBV5-1
TGCGCCAGCAGCTTGGCCCAAACCGGGGAGCTGTTTTTT
CASSLAQTGELFF
>TRBJ1-5|.|.|TRBV28
TGTGCCAGCACTCTCGCTGGCACTCCCGATAGCAATCAGCCCCAGCATTTT
CASTLAGTPDSNQPQHF
>TRBJ1-1|TRBD1|once|TRBV28
TGTGCCAGCGGCTCGACAGGGGGCACTGAAGCTTTCTTT
CASGSTGGTEAFF
>TRBJ2-7|TRBD2|.|TRBV27
TGTGCCAGCAGGACTAGCGGGAGGACAAGAGAGCAGTACTTC
CASRTSGRTREQYF
>TRBJ1-6|.|.|TRBV10-3
TGTGCCATCAGTGAGTCCCCCCTTTCACCCCTCCACTTT
CAISESPLSPLHF
>TRBJ2-7|.|.|TRBV2
TGTGCCAGCAGCCCGGGACTCCTTAGGGTCGAGCAGTACTTC
CASSPGLLRVEQYF
>TRBJ1-2|.|.|TRBV7-2
TGTGCCAGCAGCTTAGGATATCGGTTGTCAGACTCGAACTATGGCTACACCTTC
CASSLGYRLSDSNYGYTF
>TRBJ1-1|.|.|TRBV5-1
TGCGCCAGCAGCTTGGCGGTAAACACTGAAGCTTTCTTT
CASSLAVNTEAFF
>TRBJ2-7|.|once|TRBV7-2
TGTGCCAGCAGCCAAGACGGCCTCTACGAGCAGTACTTC
CASSQDGLYEQYF
>TRBJ2-2|.|.|TRBV18
TGTGCCAGCTCCTCATTCGGGACCGGGAACACCGGGGAGCTGTTTTTT
CASSSFGTGNTGELFF
>TRBJ2-5|.|.|TRBV9
TGTGCCACCTGTGAGACCCAGTACTTC
CATCETQYF
>TRBJ2-6|TRBD2|.|TRBV10-2
TGCGCCAGCAAACTAGCGCCTGGGGCCAACGTCCTGACTTTC
CASKLAPGANVLTF
>TRBJ2-7|.|.|TRBV12-3/TRBV12-4
TGTGCCAGCAGTTTTGGGAGAGGACAGGAGCAGTACTTC
CASSFGRGQEQYF
>TRBJ1-1|.|.|TRBV5-1
TGCGCCAGCAGCTGGGAGGGCCGGAACACTGAAGCTTTCTTT
CASSWEGRNTEAFF
>TRBJ2-6|.|once|TRBV28
TGTGCCAGCAGTTTAAACTCTGGGGCCAACGTCCTGACTTTC
CASSLNSGANVLTF
>TRBJ2-7|.|.|TRBV4-1
TGCGCCAGCAGCCAAGGATTAAGAGCGTACGAGCAGTACTTC
CASSQGLRAYEQYF
>TRBJ2-7|.|.|TRBV5-1
TGCGCCAGCAGAGCCGGAGGGCCCGTCCACGAGCAGTACTTC
CASRAGGPVHEQYF
>TRBJ2-7|TRBD1|.|TRBV15
TGTGCCACCAGCAGTCCAGGACAGGGCCCGACTCGTGACGAGCAGTACTTC
CATSSPGQGPTRDEQYF
>TRBJ1-4|.|once|TRBV10-3
TGTGCCATCAGTGAGTCGAACAGGAGGGGAAAACTGTTTTTT
CAISESNRRGKLFF
>TRBJ2-1|.|.|TRBV7-3
TGTGCCAGCAGCTTAACGGGTTCGGGAAATTCCTACAATGAGCAGTTCTTC
CASSLTGSGNSYNEQFF
>TRBJ2-5|.|.|TRBV18
TGTGCCAGCTCAGCGCAGCGACAAGAGACCCAGTACTTC
CASSAQRQETQYF
>TRBJ2-7|TRBD1|.|TRBV6-6
TGTGCCCCGACAGGGGATTTGTACGAGCAGTACTTC
CAPTGDLYEQYF
>TRBJ1-1|.|.|TRBV2
TGTGCCAGCCGAGGGGTAAGGCGGACTGAAGCTTTCTTT
CASRGVRRTEAFF
>TRBJ1-3|.|.|TRBV29-1
TGCAGCGTTAGGGAAGGGCTTGGAAACACCATATATTTT
CSVREGLGNTIYF
>TRBJ2-4|.|.|TRBV5-5
TGTGCCAGCAGCGTTGGGTCCGTCGCAAACATTCAGTACTTC
CASSVGSVANIQYF
>TRBJ2-4|TRBD1|.|TRBV3-1/TRBV3-2
TGTGCCAGCAGTGACAGGGTAAGGACCAAAAACATTCAGTACTTC
CASSDRVRTKNIQYF
>TRBJ2-5|.|.|TRBV20-1
TGCAGTGCTAGAATCTCGGAGACCCAGTACTTC
CSARISETQYF
>TRBJ1-1|.|once|TRBV28
TGTGCCAGCAGTGCCGGTGGGAACACTGAAGCTTTCTTT
CASSAGGNTEAFF
>TRBJ2-7|TRBD1|.|TRBV24-1
TGTGCCACCAGTGACGGGGACAGGATTAGGAACGAGCAGTACTTC
CATSDGDRIRNEQYF
>TRBJ2-7|TRBD2|.|TRBV2
TGTGCCAGCAGTCCAAGTGGGCTAGCGGGAGCCCACGAGCAGTACTTC
CASSPSGLAGAHEQYF
>TRBJ2-7|.|.|TRBV6-6
TGTGCCAGCCGGGGGCAGACTTACGAGCAGTACTTC
CASRGQTYEQYF
>TRBJ2-7|TRBD1|.|TRBV28
TGTGCCAGCAGTTCGACCGGGACAGGGGGCTACGAGCAGTACTTC
CASSSTGTGGYEQYF
>TRBJ1-2|TRBD1|.|TRBV6-5
TGTGCCAGCAGTTCCGTTCAGGGGGCCGGCTACACCTTC
CASSSVQGAGYTF